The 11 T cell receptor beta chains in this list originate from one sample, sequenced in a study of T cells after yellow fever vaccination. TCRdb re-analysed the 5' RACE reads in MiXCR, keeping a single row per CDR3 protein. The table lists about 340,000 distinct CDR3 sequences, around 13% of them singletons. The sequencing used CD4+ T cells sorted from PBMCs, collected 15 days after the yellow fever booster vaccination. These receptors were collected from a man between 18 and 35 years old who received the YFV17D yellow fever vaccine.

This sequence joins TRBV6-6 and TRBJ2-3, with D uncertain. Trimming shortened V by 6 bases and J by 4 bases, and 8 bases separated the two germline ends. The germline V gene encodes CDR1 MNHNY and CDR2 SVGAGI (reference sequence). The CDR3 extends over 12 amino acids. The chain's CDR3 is CASSEGADTQYF. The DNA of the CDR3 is TGTGCCAGCAGCGAAGGTGCAGATACGCAGTATTTT.

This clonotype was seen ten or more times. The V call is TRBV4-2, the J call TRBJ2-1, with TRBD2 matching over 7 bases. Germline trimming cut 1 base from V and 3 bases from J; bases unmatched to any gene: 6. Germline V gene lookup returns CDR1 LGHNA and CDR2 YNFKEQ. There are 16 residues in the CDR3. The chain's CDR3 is CASSQGSGDGYNEQFF. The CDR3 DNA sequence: TGTGCCAGCAGCCAAGGGAGCGGGGACGGCTACAATGAGCAGTTCTTC.

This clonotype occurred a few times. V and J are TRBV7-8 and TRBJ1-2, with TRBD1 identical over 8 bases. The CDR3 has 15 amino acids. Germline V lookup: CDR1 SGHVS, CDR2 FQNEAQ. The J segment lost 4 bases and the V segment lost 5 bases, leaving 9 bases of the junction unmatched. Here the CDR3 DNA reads TGTGCCAGCAGCACCTACAGGGGGAAGAGCTATGGCTACACCTTC. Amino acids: CASSTYRGKSYGYTF.

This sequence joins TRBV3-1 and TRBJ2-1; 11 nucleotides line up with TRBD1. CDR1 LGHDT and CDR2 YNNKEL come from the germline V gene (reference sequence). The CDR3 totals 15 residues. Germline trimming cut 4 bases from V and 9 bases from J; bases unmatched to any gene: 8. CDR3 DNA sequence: TGTGCCAGCAGCCCGTTGGACAGGGGGCCTCGTGAGCAGTTCTTC. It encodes CASSPLDRGPREQFF.

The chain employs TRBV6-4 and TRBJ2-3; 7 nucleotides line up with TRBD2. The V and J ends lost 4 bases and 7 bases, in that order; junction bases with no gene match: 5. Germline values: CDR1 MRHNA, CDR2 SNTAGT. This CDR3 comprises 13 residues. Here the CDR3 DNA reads TGTGCCAGCAGTGTAACTAGCGAGCATACGCAGTATTTT. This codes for CASSVTSEHTQYF.

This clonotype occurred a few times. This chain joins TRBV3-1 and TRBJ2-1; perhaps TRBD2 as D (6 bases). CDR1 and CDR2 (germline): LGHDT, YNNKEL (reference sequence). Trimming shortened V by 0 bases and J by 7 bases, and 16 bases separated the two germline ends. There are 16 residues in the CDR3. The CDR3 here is CASSQDSGGSRNEQFF. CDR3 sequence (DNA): TGTGCCAGCAGCCAAGATAGTGGGGGGTCTAGGAATGAGCAGTTCTTC.

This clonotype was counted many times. The CDR3 region is CASSRGPSGTGDTQYF. CDR3 coding DNA: TGTGCCAGCAGCCGAGGGCCTAGCGGGACGGGAGATACGCAGTATTTT. This chain links TRBV7-2 with TRBJ2-3, with 9 bases that match TRBD2. The CDR3 is 16 amino acids. V dropped 5 bases and J dropped 5; count of bases not matched to a gene: 11. Germline V gene lookup returns CDR1 SGHTA and CDR2 FQGNSA.

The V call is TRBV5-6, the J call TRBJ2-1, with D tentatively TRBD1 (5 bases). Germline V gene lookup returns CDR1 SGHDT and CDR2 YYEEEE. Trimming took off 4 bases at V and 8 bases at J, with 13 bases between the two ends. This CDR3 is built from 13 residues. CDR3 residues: CASSTGRRDEQFF. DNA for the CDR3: TGTGCCAGCAGCACAGGACGCCGGGATGAGCAGTTCTTC. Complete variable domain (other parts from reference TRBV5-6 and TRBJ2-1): DAGVTQSPTHLIKTRGQQVTLRCSPKSGHDTVSWYQQALGQGPQFIFQYYEEEERQRGNFPDRFSGHQFPNYSSELNVNALLLGDSALYLCASSTGRRDEQFFGPGTRLTVL.

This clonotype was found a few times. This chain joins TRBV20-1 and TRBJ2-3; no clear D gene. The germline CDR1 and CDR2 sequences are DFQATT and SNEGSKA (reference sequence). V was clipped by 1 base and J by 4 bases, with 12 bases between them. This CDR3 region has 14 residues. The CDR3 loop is CSARVLTGSDTQYF. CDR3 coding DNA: TGCAGTGCTAGAGTTCTTACCGGGTCAGATACGCAGTATTTT.

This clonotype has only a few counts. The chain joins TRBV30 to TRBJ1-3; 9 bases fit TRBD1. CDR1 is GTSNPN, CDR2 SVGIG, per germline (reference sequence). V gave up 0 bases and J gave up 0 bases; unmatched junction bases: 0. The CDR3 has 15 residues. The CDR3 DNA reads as TGTGCCTGGAGTGTACAGGGGGCCTCTGGAAACACCATATATTTT. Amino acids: CAWSVQGASGNTIYF.

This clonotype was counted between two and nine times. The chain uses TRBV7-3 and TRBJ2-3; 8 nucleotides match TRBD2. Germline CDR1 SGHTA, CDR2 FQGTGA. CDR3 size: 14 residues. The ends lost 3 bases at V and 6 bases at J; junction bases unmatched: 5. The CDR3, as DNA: TGTGCCAGCAGCTTTAGCGGGGTCCGGGATACGCAGTATTTT. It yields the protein CASSFSGVRDTQYF.